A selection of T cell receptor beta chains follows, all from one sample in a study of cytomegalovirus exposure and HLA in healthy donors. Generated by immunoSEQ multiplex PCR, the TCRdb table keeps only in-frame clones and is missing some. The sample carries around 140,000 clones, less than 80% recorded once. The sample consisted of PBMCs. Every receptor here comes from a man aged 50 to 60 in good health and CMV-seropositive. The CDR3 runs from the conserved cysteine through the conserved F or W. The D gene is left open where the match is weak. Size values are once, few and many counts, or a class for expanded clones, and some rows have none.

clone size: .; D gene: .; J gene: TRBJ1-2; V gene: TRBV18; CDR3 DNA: TGTGCCAGCTCACGCGACAGGAATCCTAACTATGGCTACACCTTC; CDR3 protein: CASSRDRNPNYGYTF
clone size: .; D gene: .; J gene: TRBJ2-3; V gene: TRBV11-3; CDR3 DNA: TGTGCCAGCAGCTTGGGGGAGGCAGATACGCAGTATTTT; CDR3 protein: CASSLGEADTQYF
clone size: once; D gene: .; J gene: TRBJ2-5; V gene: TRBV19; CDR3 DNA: TGTGCCAGTAGTGTCCGACAGGCCCAAGAGACCCAGTACTTC; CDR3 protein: CASSVRQAQETQYF
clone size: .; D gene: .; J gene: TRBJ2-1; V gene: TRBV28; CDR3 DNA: TGTGCCAGCAGTCAGAATGGAGGGGAGGGGGATGAGCAGTTCTTC; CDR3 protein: CASSQNGGEGDEQFF
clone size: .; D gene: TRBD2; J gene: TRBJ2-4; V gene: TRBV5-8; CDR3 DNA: TGTGCCAGCAGCTGGGGGGGGATCGTCGAGCCAAACATTCAGTACTTC; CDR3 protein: CASSWGGIVEPNIQYF
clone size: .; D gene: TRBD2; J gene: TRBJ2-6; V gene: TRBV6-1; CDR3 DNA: TGTGCCAGCAGGGGGACTAGGTCTGGGGCCAACGTCCTGACTTTC; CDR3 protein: CASRGTRSGANVLTF
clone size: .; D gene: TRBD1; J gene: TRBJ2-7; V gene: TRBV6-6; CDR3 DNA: TGTGCCAGCAGTAGGGGACAGGGTCTTTACGAGCAGTACTTC; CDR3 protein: CASSRGQGLYEQYF
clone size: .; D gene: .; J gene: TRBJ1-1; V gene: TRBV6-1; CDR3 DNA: TGTGCCAGCAGTGTCGGGGGGTTGGGCACTGAAGCTTTCTTT; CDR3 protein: CASSVGGLGTEAFF
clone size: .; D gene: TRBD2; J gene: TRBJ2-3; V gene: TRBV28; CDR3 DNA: TGTGCCAGCACGGGCAACCGGGGGGTACAGTATTTT; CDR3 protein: CASTGNRGVQYF
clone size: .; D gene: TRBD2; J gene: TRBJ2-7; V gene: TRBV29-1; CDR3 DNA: TGCAGCTTCGTAGCGGGAGCCCTAGACGAGCAGTACTTC; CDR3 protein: CSFVAGALDEQYF
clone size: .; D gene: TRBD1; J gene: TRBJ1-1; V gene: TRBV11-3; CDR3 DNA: TGTGCCAGCAGCCCGGGACAGAAAGAAACTGAAGCTTTCTTT; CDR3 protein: CASSPGQKETEAFF
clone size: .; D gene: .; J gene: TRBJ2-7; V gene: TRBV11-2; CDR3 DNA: TGTGCCAGCAGTCGCGGGTGGGCCTACGAGCAGTACTTC; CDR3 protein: CASSRGWAYEQYF
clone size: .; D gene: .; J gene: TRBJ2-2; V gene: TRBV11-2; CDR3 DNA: TGTGCCAGCAGCCGCGTAGCCTCGAACACCGGGGAGCTGTTTTTT; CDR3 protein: CASSRVASNTGELFF
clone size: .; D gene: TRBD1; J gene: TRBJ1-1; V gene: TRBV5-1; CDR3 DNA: TGCGCCAGCAGCTTGGACCAGGGGGAGACTGAAGCTTTCTTT; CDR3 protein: CASSLDQGETEAFF